This TCR beta chain appears in the sequencing data of a study of T-cell reconstitution after alpha-beta-depleted transplantation in children. Trimming left V 0 bases short and J 3 bases short, with 13 bases between. The CDR3 contains 16 residues. CDR1 and CDR2 from the germline V gene are LGHNA and YSLEER. Molecular barcoding with unique molecular identifiers was used for the TCRbeta library. TCRdb ran MiXCR on the PCR reads and lists one entry per CDR3 protein. Of some 490,000 distinct CDR3 sequences listed, approximately 12% are singletons. This sample comprised PBMCs from the stem cell graft donor, obtained from the stem cell graft. This clonotype was sampled from a human donor who donated a stem cell graft to a child with combined immunodeficiency. This chain connects TRBV4-3 to TRBJ2-3; D perhaps matches TRBD2 (7 bases). The CDR3 region is CASSQDLRGATDTQYF. Written as DNA, the CDR3 is TGCGCCAGCAGCCAAGATCTACGGGGGGCAACAGATACGCAGTATTTT.